The 8 T cell receptor beta chains below come from one sample, sequenced in a study of OX40 agonist ivuxolimab in advanced cancers. TCRdb's table, derived via immunoSEQ multiplex PCR, lists solely in-frame clones and lacks some. This sample carries nearly 80,000 clones, 80% to 90% of them seen once, and the ten largest clones take roughly 25%. Here the sequenced sample was CD4+ or CD8+ T cells sorted from blood, taken in a trial of the OX40 agonist ivuxolimab. Receptors originate from an adult with an advanced solid tumor such as melanoma, head and neck, liver or kidney cancer.

The genes are TRBV10-3 and TRBJ2-1, with 9 positions matching TRBD1. Losses at the gene ends were 3 bases for V and 6 bases for J; bases not matched to a gene: 3. CDR3 length: 14 amino acids. Germline V lookup: CDR1 ENHRY, CDR2 SYGVKD. CDR3 in DNA: TGTGCCATCAGTGAACTGGACAGGGGCAATGAGCAGTTCTTC. This encodes CAISELDRGNEQFF.

The chain has TRBV7-2 and TRBJ2-3; no firm D call. The CDR3 runs to 12 residues. Germline V lookup: CDR1 SGHTA, CDR2 FQGNSA. Trimming left V 6 bases short and J 2 bases short, with 6 bases between. CDR3 region: CASSFNTDTQYF. The CDR3 DNA is TGTGCCAGCAGTTTTAACACAGATACGCAGTATTTT.

In DNA form, the CDR3 reads TGCGCCAGCAGTGAGTATACGGGAGGCACTGAAGCTTTCTTT. Protein product: CASSEYTGGTEAFF. The gene calls are TRBV10-1 and TRBJ1-1; D remains ambiguous. Germline V lookup: CDR1 WNHNN, CDR2 SYGVQD (reference sequence). The CDR3 covers 14 residues. V was pared by 1 base and J by 4 bases, with 10 bases between.

The J gene is TRBJ1-5, the V gene TRBV12-5; tentatively, D is TRBD1 (5 bases). The CDR3 is made up of 14 amino acids. The V gene lost 4 bases and the J gene lost 7 bases, with 14 bases spanning the gap. Germline V gives CDR1 LGHNT, CDR2 FRNRAP. CDR3 DNA sequence: TGTGCTAGTGGTTCCGACGCAGGGCGGCAGCCCCAGCATTTT. Its protein is CASGSDAGRQPQHF.

The chain carries TRBV30 and TRBJ1-2, with D uncertain. This CDR3 spans 15 amino acids. Deletions cut 3 bases from V and 4 bases from J, with 18 bases between. Germline CDR1 reads GTSNPN; CDR2 reads SVGIG (reference sequence). Here the CDR3 reads CAWRASGGPGYGYTF. The CDR3 region has the DNA TGTGCCTGGAGGGCAAGTGGTGGCCCAGGCTATGGCTACACCTTC.

The rearrangement joins TRBV5-1 to TRBJ2-5, with 7 bases lining up with TRBD1. The CDR3 is made up of 14 amino acids. Germline CDR1 and CDR2: SGHRS and YFSETQ. The V gene end was trimmed by 5 bases and the J gene end by 0 bases; junction bases not matched to a gene: 4. The CDR3 reads CASSLGQDQETQYF. Written as DNA, the CDR3 is TGCGCCAGCAGTCTAGGACAGGACCAAGAGACCCAGTACTTC.

V usage is TRBV7-2 and J usage is TRBJ1-6, with D possibly being TRBD1 (5 bases). Trimming removed 5 bases at V and 17 bases at J, with 16 bases between. This CDR3 has 12 residues. The germline gives CDR1 SGHTA, CDR2 FQGNSA. CDR3 loop: CASSQSVGEIHF. CDR3 nucleotides: TGTGCCAGCAGCCAAAGCGTGGGGGAGATCCACTTT.

This clone was observed once. The gene calls are TRBV6-1 and TRBJ1-4; D unresolved. CDR1 MNHNS and CDR2 SASEGT come from the germline V gene. The CDR3 loop spans 14 amino acids. V was cut by 1 base and J by 7 bases, with 10 bases left in between. CDR3: CASSEDPFSEKLFF. The DNA of the CDR3 is TGTGCCAGCAGTGAAGATCCATTCAGTGAAAAACTGTTTTTT.